These 9 T cell receptor beta chains came from one sample sequenced in a study of T-cell reconstitution after alpha-beta-depleted transplantation in children. Researchers prepared the TCRbeta library using unique molecular identifiers, the study reports. TCRdb independently ran MiXCR on the PCR reads; one entry per CDR3 protein. The sample lists about 420,000 distinct CDR3 sequences, around 15% occurring once. Source: PBMCs, mostly from graft donor cells, taken 360 days after TCRalphabeta/CD19-depleted stem cell transplant. The receptors stem from a boy younger than two who had a stem cell transplant for Wiskott-Aldrich syndrome, so the T cells may come from the graft donor.

This clonotype came up a few times. V gene TRBV5-1 combines with J gene TRBJ1-1; 8 nucleotides align to TRBD1. The CDR3 has 18 residues. Germline CDR1 is SGHRS and CDR2 is YFSETQ. Trimming cost V 0 bases and J 4 bases; bases outside gene matches: 14. DNA for the CDR3: TGCGCCAGCAGCTTGGGGCCCGGGGACAGGCCACGAGGCACTGAAGCTTTCTTT. It translates to CASSLGPGDRPRGTEAFF. Looking up the rest from reference TRBV5-1 and TRBJ1-1 gives the full variable domain: KAGVTQTPRYLIKTRGQQVTLSCSPISGHRSVSWYQQTPGQGLQFLFEYFSETQRNKGNFPGRFSGRQFSNSRSEMNVSTLELGDSALYLCASSLGPGDRPRGTEAFFGQGTRLTVV.

The chain employs TRBV25-1 and TRBJ2-5; 7 nucleotides line up with TRBD1. V shed 4 bases, J shed 2 bases, and the junction held 10 bases outside the gene matches. Germline V gene sequence: CDR1 MGHDK, CDR2 SYGVNS. The CDR3 spans 16 residues. The DNA of the CDR3 is TGTGCCAGCAGTGGGACGAGGGGGCGGAGACAAGAGACCCAGTACTTC. This encodes CASSGTRGRRQETQYF.

J is TRBJ2-7 and V is TRBV15; D remains unclear. Trimming shortened V by 1 base and J by 4 bases, and 11 bases separated the two germline ends. CDR3 size: 14 residues. Per the germline V gene, CDR1 is LNHNV and CDR2 is YYDKDF (reference sequence). This chain's CDR3 is CATSRGNWGYEQYF. The CDR3 coding sequence is TGTGCCACCAGCAGAGGAAATTGGGGTTACGAGCAGTACTTC.

This clonotype appeared a few times. The J gene is TRBJ2-1, the V gene TRBV4-3; D may be TRBD2 (6 bases). This CDR3 comprises 13 residues. Looked up from germline, CDR1 is LGHNA and CDR2 is YSLEER. V was trimmed by 4 bases and J by 8 bases, leaving 12 bases between them. This CDR3 is CASSRRAEDEQFF. The CDR3, as DNA: TGCGCCAGCAGCCGGAGGGCCGAGGATGAGCAGTTCTTC.

The J gene is TRBJ2-7, the V gene TRBV20-1; 8 bases line up with TRBD2. With V trimmed by 1 base and J by 4 bases, 6 bases remained unmatched. The CDR3 contains 14 residues. Germline CDR1 is DFQATT and CDR2 is SNEGSKA (reference sequence). CDR3 DNA sequence: TGCAGTGCTAGAGGACCGGGAGGGCCTTACGAGCAGTACTTC. It specifies CSARGPGGPYEQYF.

This clonotype appeared a few times. In nucleotides, the CDR3 is TGTGCCAGTAGTATAGATGTGATAGCGGGAGGGCCAGGGAATGAGCAGTTCTTC. This translates into CASSIDVIAGGPGNEQFF. J is TRBJ2-1 and V is TRBV19, with 11 bases matching TRBD2. V trimming: 0 bases; J trimming: 7 bases; junction bases outside the gene matches: 11. There are 18 residues in the CDR3. Germline assignment: CDR1 LNHDA and CDR2 SQIVND (reference sequence).

This clonotype turned up a few times. V gene TRBV7-9 combines with J gene TRBJ2-4; D possibly matches TRBD1 or TRBD2 (6 bases each). The V and J ends lost 5 bases and 4 bases respectively, with 15 bases between them. This CDR3 region has 15 residues. Germline assignment: CDR1 SEHNR and CDR2 FQNEAQ (reference sequence). The CDR3, as DNA: TGTGCCAGCAGCCCACGACGGAGGGGGAAAAACATTCAGTACTTC. As protein: CASSPRRRGKNIQYF.

The chain joins TRBV18 to TRBJ2-7; tentative D call: TRBD1 (5 bases). The germline V gene encodes CDR1 KGHSH and CDR2 LQKENI. V lost 0 bases and J lost 1, with 16 bases in between. The CDR3 is made up of 17 amino acids. CDR3 sequence: CASSPPGQGVKSYEQYF. The CDR3 DNA reads as TGTGCCAGCTCACCACCCGGGCAGGGTGTCAAGTCCTACGAGCAGTACTTC.

V usage is TRBV5-1 and J usage is TRBJ2-2; D not certain. Germline values: CDR1 SGHRS, CDR2 YFSETQ. Trimming took off 4 bases at V and 0 bases at J, with 13 bases between the two ends. This CDR3 region has 16 residues. The CDR3 protein is CASSLLTSTNTGELFF. DNA of the CDR3: TGCGCCAGCAGCCTCCTTACTTCAACGAACACCGGGGAGCTGTTTTTT.